This T cell receptor beta chain was sequenced for a study of blood T cell repertoires in COVID-19. The data were produced by immunoSEQ multiplex PCR, yet TCRdb's version contains in-frame clones alone and is incomplete. Among tens of thousands of clones, 60% to 85% were seen once, and the ten largest hold roughly 5%. This CDR3 has 13 amino acids. In germline, CDR1 is SGHTA, CDR2 FQGTGA. The V and J ends lost 0 bases and 8 bases respectively, with 8 bases between them. V is TRBV7-3 and J is TRBJ2-1; D may be TRBD2 (5 bases). The sample consisted of peripheral blood. The sequence was collected from a woman older than 75 with active or convalescent COVID-19. The CDR3 sequence is CASSLTGSDEQFF. DNA of the CDR3: TGTGCCAGCAGCTTAACGGGTAGCGATGAGCAGTTCTTC.